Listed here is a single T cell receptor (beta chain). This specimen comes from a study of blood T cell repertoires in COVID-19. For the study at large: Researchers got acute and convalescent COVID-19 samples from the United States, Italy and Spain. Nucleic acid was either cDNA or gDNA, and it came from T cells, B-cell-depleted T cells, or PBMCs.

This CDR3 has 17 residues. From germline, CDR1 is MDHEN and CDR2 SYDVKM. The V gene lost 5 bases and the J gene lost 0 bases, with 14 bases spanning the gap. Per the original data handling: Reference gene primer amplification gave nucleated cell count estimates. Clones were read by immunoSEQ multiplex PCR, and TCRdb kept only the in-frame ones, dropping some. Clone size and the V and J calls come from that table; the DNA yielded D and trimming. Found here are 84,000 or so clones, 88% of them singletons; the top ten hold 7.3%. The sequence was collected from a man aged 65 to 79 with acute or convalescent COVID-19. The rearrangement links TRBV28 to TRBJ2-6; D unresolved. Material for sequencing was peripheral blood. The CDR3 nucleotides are TGTGCCAGCAGTCCGCCCAGTGTTATCTCTGGGGCCAACGTCCTGACTTTC. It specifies CASSPPSVISGANVLTF.